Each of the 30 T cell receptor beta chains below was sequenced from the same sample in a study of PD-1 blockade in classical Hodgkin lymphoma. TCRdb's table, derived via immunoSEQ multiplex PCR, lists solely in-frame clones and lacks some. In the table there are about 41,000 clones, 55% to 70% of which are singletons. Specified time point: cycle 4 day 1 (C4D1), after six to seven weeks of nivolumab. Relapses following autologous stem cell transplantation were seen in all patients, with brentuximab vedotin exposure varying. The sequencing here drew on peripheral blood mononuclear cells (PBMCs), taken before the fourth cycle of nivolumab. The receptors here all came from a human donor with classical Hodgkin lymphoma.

The CDR3 DNA is TGTGCCAGCAGCCCTAGAATCAGAGTTCGGAACACTGAAGCTTTCTTT. Amino acid sequence: CASSPRIRVRNTEAFF. The chain joins TRBV7-9 to TRBJ1-1; no reliable D call. V was shortened by 5 bases and J by 1 base, with 17 bases between the two germline ends. Germline lookup yields CDR1 SEHNR and CDR2 FQNEAQ (reference sequence). The CDR3 runs to 16 residues.

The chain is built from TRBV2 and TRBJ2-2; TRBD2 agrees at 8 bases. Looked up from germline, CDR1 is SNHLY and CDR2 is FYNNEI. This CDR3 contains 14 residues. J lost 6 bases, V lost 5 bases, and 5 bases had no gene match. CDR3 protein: CASSPYGGAGELFF. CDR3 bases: TGTGCCAGCAGTCCATACGGGGGGGCCGGGGAGCTGTTTTTT.

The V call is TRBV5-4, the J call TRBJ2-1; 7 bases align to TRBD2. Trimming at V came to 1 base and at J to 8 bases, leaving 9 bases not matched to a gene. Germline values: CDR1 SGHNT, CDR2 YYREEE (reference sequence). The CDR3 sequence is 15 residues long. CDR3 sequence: CASSLLGRGMDEQFF. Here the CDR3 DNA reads TGTGCCAGCAGCTTGTTGGGGCGGGGGATGGATGAGCAGTTCTTC.

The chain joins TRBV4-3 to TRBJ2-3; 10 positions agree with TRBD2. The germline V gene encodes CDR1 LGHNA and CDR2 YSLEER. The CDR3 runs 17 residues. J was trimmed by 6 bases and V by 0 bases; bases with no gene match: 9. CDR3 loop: CASSQDRAGGPWDTQYF. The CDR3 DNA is TGCGCCAGCAGCCAAGATCGAGCGGGGGGGCCCTGGGATACGCAGTATTTT.

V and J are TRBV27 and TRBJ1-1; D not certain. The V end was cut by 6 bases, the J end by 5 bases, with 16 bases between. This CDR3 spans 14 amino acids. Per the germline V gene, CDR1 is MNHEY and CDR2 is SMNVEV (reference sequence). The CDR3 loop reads CASRPAAMGTEAFF. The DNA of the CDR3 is TGTGCCAGCAGACCAGCGGCTATGGGAACTGAAGCTTTCTTT.

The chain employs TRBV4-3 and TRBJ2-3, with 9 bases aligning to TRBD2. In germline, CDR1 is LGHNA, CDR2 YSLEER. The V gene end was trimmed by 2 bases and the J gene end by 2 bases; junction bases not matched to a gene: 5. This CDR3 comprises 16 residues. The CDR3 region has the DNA TGCGCCAGCAGCCAAACGGGACTAGCCCTCACAGATACGCAGTATTTT. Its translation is CASSQTGLALTDTQYF.

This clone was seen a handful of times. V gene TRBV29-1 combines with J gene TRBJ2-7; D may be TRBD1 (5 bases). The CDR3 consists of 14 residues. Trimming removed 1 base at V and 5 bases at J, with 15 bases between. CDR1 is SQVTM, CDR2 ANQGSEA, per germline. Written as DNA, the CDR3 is TGCAGCGTTGAAGTGATGGAGAAAGGGGACGAGCAGTACTTC. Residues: CSVEVMEKGDEQYF.

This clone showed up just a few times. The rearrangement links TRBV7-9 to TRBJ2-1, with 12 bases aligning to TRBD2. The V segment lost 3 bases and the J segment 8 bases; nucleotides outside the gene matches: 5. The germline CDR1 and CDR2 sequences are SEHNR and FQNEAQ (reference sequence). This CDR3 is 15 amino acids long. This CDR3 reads CASSFVTSGGDEQFF. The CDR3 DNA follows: TGTGCCAGCAGCTTTGTGACTAGCGGGGGCGATGAGCAGTTCTTC.

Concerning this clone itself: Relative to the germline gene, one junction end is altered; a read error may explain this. CDR3 nucleotides: TGTGCCAGTAGTTTAGATCTAGGGGGCAACACTGAAGCTTTCTTT. It translates to CASSLDLGGNTEAFF. The genes are TRBV19 and TRBJ1-1; 7 bases fit TRBD1. CDR1 is LNHDA and CDR2 is SQIVND in the germline V gene (reference sequence). The CDR3 totals 15 residues.

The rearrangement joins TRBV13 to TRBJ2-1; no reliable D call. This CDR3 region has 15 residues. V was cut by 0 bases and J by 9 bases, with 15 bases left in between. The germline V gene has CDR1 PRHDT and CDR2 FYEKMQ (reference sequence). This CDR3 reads CASSLGQMITSEQFF. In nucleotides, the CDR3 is TGTGCCAGCAGCTTAGGACAAATGATAACCAGTGAGCAGTTCTTC.

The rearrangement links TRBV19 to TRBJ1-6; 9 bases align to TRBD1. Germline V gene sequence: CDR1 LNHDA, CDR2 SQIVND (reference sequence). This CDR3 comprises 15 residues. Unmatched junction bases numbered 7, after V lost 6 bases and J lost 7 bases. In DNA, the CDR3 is TGTGCCAGTAGACCACAGGGGGCAGGGAATTCACCCCTCCACTTT. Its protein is CASRPQGAGNSPLHF.

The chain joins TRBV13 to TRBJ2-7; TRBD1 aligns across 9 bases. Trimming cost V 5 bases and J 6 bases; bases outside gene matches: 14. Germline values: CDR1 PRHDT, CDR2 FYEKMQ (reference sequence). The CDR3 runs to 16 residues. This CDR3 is CASSPSKGQGPVEQYF. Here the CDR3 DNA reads TGTGCCAGCAGCCCCTCTAAGGGACAGGGTCCCGTCGAGCAGTACTTC.

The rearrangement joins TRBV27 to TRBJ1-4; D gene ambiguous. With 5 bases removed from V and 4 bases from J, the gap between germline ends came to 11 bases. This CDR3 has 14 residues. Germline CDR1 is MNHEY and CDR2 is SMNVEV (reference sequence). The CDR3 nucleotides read TGTGCCAGCAGTCCCCGGGTGGGTAATGAAAAACTGTTTTTT. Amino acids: CASSPRVGNEKLFF.

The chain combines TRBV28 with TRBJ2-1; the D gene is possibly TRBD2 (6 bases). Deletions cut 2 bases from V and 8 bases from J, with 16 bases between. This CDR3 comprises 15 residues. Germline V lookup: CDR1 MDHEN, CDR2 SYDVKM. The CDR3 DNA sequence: TGTGCCAGCAGTTTACAAAAGGGCCGGAGGGATGAGCAGTTCTTC. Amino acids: CASSLQKGRRDEQFF.

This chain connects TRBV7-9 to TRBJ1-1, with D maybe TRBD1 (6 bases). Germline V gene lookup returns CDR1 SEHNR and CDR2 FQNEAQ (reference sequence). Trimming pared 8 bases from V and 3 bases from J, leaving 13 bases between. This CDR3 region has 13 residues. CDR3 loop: CASGEGEYTEAFF. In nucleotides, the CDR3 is TGTGCCAGCGGGGAGGGGGAGTACACTGAAGCTTTCTTT.

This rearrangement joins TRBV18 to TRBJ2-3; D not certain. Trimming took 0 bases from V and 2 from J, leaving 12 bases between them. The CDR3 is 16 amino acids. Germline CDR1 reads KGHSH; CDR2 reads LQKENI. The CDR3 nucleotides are TGTGCCAGCTCACCACCGAGCAAAGGGTACACAGATACGCAGTATTTT. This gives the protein CASSPPSKGYTDTQYF. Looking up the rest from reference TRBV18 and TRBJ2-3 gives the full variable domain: NAGVMQNPRHLVRRRGQEARLRCSPMKGHSHVYWYRQLPEEGLKFMVYLQKENIIDESGMPKERFSAEFPKEGPSILRIQQVVRGDSAAYFCASSPPSKGYTDTQYFGPGTRLTVL.

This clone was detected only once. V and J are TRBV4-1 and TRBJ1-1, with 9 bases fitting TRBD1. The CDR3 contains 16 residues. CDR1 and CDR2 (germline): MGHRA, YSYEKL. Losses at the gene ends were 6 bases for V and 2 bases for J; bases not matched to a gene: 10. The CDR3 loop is CASSPTGGSQNTEAFF. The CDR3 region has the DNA TGCGCCAGCAGTCCTACAGGGGGCAGTCAAAACACTGAAGCTTTCTTT.

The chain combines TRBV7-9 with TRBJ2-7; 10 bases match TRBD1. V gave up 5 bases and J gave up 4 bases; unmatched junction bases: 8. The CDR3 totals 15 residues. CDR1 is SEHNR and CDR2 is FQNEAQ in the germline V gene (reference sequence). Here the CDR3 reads CASSPVRDRGYEQYF. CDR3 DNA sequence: TGTGCCAGCAGCCCAGTCCGGGACAGGGGATACGAGCAGTACTTC.

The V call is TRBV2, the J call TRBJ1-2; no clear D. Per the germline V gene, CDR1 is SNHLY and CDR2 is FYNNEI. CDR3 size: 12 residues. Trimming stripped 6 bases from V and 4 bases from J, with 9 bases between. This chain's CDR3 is CASRTLRYGYTF. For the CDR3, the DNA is TGTGCCAGCAGGACTCTTCGCTATGGCTACACCTTC.

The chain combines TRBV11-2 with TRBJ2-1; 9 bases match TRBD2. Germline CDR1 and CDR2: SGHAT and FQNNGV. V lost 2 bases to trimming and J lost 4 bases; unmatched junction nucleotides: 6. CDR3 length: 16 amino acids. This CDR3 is CASSLPGLAAYNEQFF. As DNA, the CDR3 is TGTGCCAGCAGCTTACCGGGACTAGCAGCTTACAATGAGCAGTTCTTC.

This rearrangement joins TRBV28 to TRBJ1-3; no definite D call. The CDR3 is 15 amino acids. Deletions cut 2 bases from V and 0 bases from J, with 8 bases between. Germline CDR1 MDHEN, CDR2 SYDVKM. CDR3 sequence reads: CASSLGGSSGNTIYF. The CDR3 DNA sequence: TGTGCCAGCAGTTTAGGAGGGAGCTCTGGAAACACCATATATTTT.

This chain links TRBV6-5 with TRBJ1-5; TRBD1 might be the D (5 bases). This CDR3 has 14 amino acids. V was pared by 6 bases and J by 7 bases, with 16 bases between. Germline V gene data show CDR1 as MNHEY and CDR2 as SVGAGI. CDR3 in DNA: TGTGCCAGCAGGCGCCTCTCGGGGGGGCAGCCCCAGCATTTT. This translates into CASRRLSGGQPQHF.

The DNA of the CDR3 is TGTGCCTGGAGTGTACTACGTAGTAACTATGGCTACACCTTC. It encodes CAWSVLRSNYGYTF. The V gene is TRBV30, the J gene TRBJ1-2; D unclear. CDR3 size: 14 residues. The germline V and J ends were trimmed by 0 bases and 1 base, with 9 bases remaining between them. CDR1 and CDR2 from the germline V gene are GTSNPN and SVGIG (reference sequence).

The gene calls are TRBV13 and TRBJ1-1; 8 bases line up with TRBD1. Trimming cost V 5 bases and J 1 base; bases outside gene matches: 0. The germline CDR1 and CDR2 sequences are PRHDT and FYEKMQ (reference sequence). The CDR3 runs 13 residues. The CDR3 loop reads CASSDRGNTEAFF. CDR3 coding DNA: TGTGCCAGCAGCGACAGGGGGAACACTGAAGCTTTCTTT.

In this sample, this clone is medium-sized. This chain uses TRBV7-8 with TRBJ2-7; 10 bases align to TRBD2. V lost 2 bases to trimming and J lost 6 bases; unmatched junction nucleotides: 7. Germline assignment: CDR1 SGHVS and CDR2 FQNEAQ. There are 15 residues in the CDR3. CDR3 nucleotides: TGTGCCAGCAGCTTATGGAGCGGGGGGGCCTTCGAGCAGTACTTC. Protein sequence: CASSLWSGGAFEQYF.

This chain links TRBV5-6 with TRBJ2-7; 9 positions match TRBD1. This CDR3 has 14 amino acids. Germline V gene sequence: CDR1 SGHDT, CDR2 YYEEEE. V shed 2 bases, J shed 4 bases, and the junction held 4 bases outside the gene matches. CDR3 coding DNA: TGTGCCAGCAGCTTCGGGACAGGGAATTACGAGCAGTACTTC. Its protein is CASSFGTGNYEQYF.

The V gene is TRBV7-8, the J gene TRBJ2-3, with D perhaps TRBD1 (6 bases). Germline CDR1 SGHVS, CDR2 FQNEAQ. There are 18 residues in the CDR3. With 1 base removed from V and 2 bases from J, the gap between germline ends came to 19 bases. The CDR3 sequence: CASSLGPQTGLVTDTQYF. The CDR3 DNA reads TGTGCCAGCAGCTTAGGCCCTCAAACAGGGCTAGTCACAGATACGCAGTATTTT.

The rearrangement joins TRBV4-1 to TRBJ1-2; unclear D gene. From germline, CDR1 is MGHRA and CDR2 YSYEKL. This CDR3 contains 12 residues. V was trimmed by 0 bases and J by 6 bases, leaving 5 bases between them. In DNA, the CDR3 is TGCGCCAGCAGCCAAGATGTCGATGGCTACACCTTC. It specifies CASSQDVDGYTF.

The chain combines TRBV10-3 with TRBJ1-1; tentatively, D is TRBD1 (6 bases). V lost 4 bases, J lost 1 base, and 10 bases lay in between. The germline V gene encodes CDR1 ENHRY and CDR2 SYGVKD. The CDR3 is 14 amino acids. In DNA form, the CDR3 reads TGTGCCATCAGTGCACAGGGTCAGAACACTGAAGCTTTCTTT. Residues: CAISAQGQNTEAFF.

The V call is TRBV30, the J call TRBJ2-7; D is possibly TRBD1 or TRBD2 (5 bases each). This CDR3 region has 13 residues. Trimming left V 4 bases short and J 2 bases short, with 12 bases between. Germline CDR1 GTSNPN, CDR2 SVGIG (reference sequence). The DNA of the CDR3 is TGTGCCTGGAAATGGGACGGCCCCTACGAGCAGTACTTC. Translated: CAWKWDGPYEQYF.